This entry lists 23 T cell receptor beta chains sequenced from one sample in a study of OX40 agonist ivuxolimab in advanced cancers. Clones were sequenced by immunoSEQ multiplex PCR, and TCRdb holds only the in-frame ones, with some missing. The repertoire holds tens of thousands of clones, with roughly 93% as singletons. Sequencing was performed on CD4+ or CD8+ T cells sorted from blood, taken in a trial of the OX40 agonist ivuxolimab. These receptors came from an adult with an advanced solid tumor such as melanoma, head and neck, liver or kidney cancer.

This chain connects TRBV4-3 to TRBJ2-1; 10 bases match TRBD2. This CDR3 has 19 residues. Trimming cost V 1 base and J 2 bases; bases outside gene matches: 11. Per germline, CDR1 LGHNA and CDR2 YSLEER. For the CDR3, the DNA is TGCGCCAGCAGCCAAGTAGCCCCATTTCTAGCGGGAGCCTACAATGAGCAGTTCTTC. As protein: CASSQVAPFLAGAYNEQFF.

V is TRBV5-8 and J is TRBJ2-7, with D perhaps matching TRBD1 (5 bases). Trimming stripped 9 bases from V and 3 bases from J, with 10 bases between. CDR3 length: 11 residues. CDR1 SGHTS and CDR2 YDEGEE come from the germline V gene. The CDR3 reads CATLRGYEQYF. DNA for the CDR3: TGTGCCACCCTTAGGGGCTACGAGCAGTACTTC.

The chain is built from TRBV28 and TRBJ1-1, with D perhaps TRBD1 (5 bases). Trimming took off 8 bases at V and 0 bases at J, with 19 bases between the two ends. CDR1 and CDR2 (germline): MDHEN, SYDVKM. The CDR3 contains 16 residues. The CDR3 region is CASLEGLTGMNTEAFF. The CDR3 DNA follows: TGTGCCAGCTTGGAGGGGCTGACGGGAATGAACACTGAAGCTTTCTTT.

The CDR3 region has the DNA TGTGCCAGCTCACCCGGCAACACAGCTAACTATGGCTACACCTTC. Translation gives CASSPGNTANYGYTF. The V gene is TRBV18, the J gene TRBJ1-2; D is unresolved. Trimming left V 3 bases short and J 0 bases short, with 11 bases between. Germline V gene data show CDR1 as KGHSH and CDR2 as LQKENI. The CDR3 extends over 15 amino acids.

Here the CDR3 DNA reads TGTGCCAGCAGTGAAGGGACAGGCTACACCATCGGCTACGAGCAGTACTTC. It yields the protein CASSEGTGYTIGYEQYF. This chain uses TRBV2 with TRBJ2-7; 7 nucleotides align to TRBD1. The germline V gene encodes CDR1 SNHLY and CDR2 FYNNEI. Trimming at V came to 1 base and at J to 3 bases, leaving 12 bases not matched to a gene. CDR3 size: 17 residues.

The chain links TRBV7-9 to TRBJ2-4; the D gene is possibly TRBD1 (6 bases). This CDR3 comprises 13 residues. Per germline, CDR1 SEHNR and CDR2 FQNEAQ (reference sequence). Trimming cost V 1 base and J 9 bases, with 10 bases left between them. CDR3 DNA sequence: TGTGCCAGCAGCTTAGGACAGGAGGCCATTCAGTACTTC. It yields the protein CASSLGQEAIQYF. Full variable domain (missing parts from reference TRBV7-9 and TRBJ2-4): DTGVSQNPRHKITKRGQNVTFRCDPISEHNRLYWYRQTLGQGPEFLTYFQNEAQLEKSRLLSDRFSAERPKGSFSTLEIQRTEQGDSAMYLCASSLGQEAIQYFGAGTRLSVL.

J is TRBJ1-1 and V is TRBV27, with a tentative D call TRBD1 (5 bases). Germline V CDR1 and CDR2: MNHEY, SMNVEV (reference sequence). The CDR3 contains 13 residues. V lost 2 bases and J lost 7, with 11 bases in between. CDR3 in amino acids: CASSLQRGSEAFF. The DNA for the CDR3 is TGTGCCAGCAGTTTACAGAGGGGAAGTGAAGCTTTCTTT.

The rearrangement joins TRBV7-8 to TRBJ2-7, with D tentatively TRBD1 (5 bases). The V gene lost 0 bases and the J gene lost 3 bases, with 6 bases spanning the gap. CDR1 and CDR2 (germline): SGHVS, FQNEAQ. The CDR3 is 13 amino acids. DNA for the CDR3: TGTGCCAGCAGCTTAGCGGGGCACTACGAGCAGTACTTC. It translates to CASSLAGHYEQYF.

The V call is TRBV18, the J call TRBJ2-7, with 11 bases that match TRBD1. The CDR3 contains 15 residues. Germline CDR1 and CDR2: KGHSH and LQKENI. V lost 5 bases to trimming and J lost 5 bases; unmatched junction nucleotides: 8. As DNA, the CDR3 is TGTGCCAGCTCATCTCGGGACAGGGGGTTTCACGAGCAGTACTTC. Its translation: CASSSRDRGFHEQYF.

As regards this clone: Compared with germline, one end of the junction differs, possibly owing to a read error. Other DNA sequences in the sample encode the same CDR3. The chain links TRBV7-9 to TRBJ2-7; D unresolved. Per the germline V gene, CDR1 is SEHNR and CDR2 is FQNEAQ (reference sequence). CDR3 length: 14 amino acids. CDR3 sequence reads: CASSTGLSSYEQYF. The CDR3 DNA follows: TGTGCCAGCAGCACCGGCCTCAGCTCCTACGAACAGTACTTC.

This chain links TRBV5-8 with TRBJ1-5; D possibly corresponds to TRBD1 (5 bases). Trimming shortened V by 4 bases and J by 7 bases, and 21 bases separated the two germline ends. The CDR3 is 16 amino acids. CDR1 and CDR2 (germline): SGHTS, YDEGEE. Here the CDR3 DNA reads TGTGCCAGCAGCCGACGGTCGGGGCGTGAAGGACAGCCCCAGCATTTT. Residues: CASSRRSGREGQPQHF.

The CDR3 bases are TGTGCCTGGAGCCCCGTCAACTATGGCTACACCTTC. It codes for CAWSPVNYGYTF. This rearrangement joins TRBV30 to TRBJ1-2; D unclear. The CDR3 sequence is 12 residues long. Trimming pared 3 bases from V and 2 bases from J, leaving 7 bases between. From germline, CDR1 is GTSNPN and CDR2 SVGIG (reference sequence).

J is TRBJ2-7 and V is TRBV2; either TRBD1 or TRBD2 may fit D (6 bases each). The CDR3 runs 15 residues. V was clipped by 7 bases and J by 3 bases, with 19 bases between them. Germline-derived CDR1 and CDR2 are SNHLY and FYNNEI. CDR3 coding DNA: TGTGCCAGCATGGAGGGACATTTGGGTTACTACGAGCAGTACTTC. This translates into CASMEGHLGYYEQYF.

The V gene is TRBV25-1, the J gene TRBJ2-3; TRBD2 aligns across 8 bases. Losses at the gene ends were 3 bases for V and 2 bases for J; bases not matched to a gene: 7. The CDR3 length is 16 residues. From germline, CDR1 is MGHDK and CDR2 SYGVNS. The CDR3 sequence is CASSEIGAGATDTQYF. Here the CDR3 DNA reads TGTGCCAGCAGTGAGATTGGAGCGGGGGCCACAGATACGCAGTATTTT. Together with reference TRBV25-1 and TRBJ2-3, the CDR3 gives the full variable domain: EADIYQTPRYLVIGTGKKITLECSQTMGHDKMYWYQQDPGMELHLIHYSYGVNSTEKGDLSSESTVSRIRTEHFPLTLESARPSHTSQYLCASSEIGAGATDTQYFGPGTRLTVL.

The count of this clone is one. The chain links TRBV25-1 to TRBJ2-1; 8 nucleotides line up with TRBD1. The length of the CDR3 is 17 residues. CDR1 and CDR2 from the germline V gene are MGHDK and SYGVNS. V gave up 5 bases and J gave up 0 bases; unmatched junction bases: 9. The CDR3 nucleotides read TGTGCCAGCAGTCGCCCCGGCAGGGGGCCCTCCTACAATGAGCAGTTCTTC. Its protein product is CASSRPGRGPSYNEQFF.

Comments on this clone: The junction and the germline gene differ at one end; a read error may be behind it. The V call is TRBV30, the J call TRBJ2-7, with a weak D call TRBD2 (6 bases). This CDR3 is 13 amino acids long. CDR1 is GTSNPN, CDR2 SVGIG, per germline (reference sequence). The CDR3 nucleotides are TGTGCCTGGGCCAGCGGGCATTACTACGGGCAGTACTTC. Translating it yields CAWASGHYYGQYF.

Turning to this clone: Other nucleotide sequences from this sample produce the same CDR3. As DNA, the CDR3 is TGTGCCAGCCCTGAAAGTGGTGGCGAGCAGTACTTC. Protein sequence: CASPESGGEQYF. The chain recombines TRBV2 with TRBJ2-7; D unclear. Looked up from germline, CDR1 is SNHLY and CDR2 is FYNNEI. The CDR3 length is 12 residues. V lost 8 bases and J lost 6, with 14 bases in between.

This clone was seen a single time. The gene calls are TRBV7-9 and TRBJ2-3; D remains ambiguous. CDR1 and CDR2 from the germline V gene are SEHNR and FQNEAQ (reference sequence). V dropped 3 bases and J dropped 0 bases, with 10 bases sitting between them. This CDR3 comprises 15 residues. This CDR3 reads CASSFTDKSTDTQYF. In DNA, the CDR3 is TGTGCCAGCAGCTTCACCGACAAGAGCACAGATACGCAGTATTTT.

The chain joins TRBV11-2 to TRBJ2-7; D perhaps matches TRBD2 (5 bases). Germline values: CDR1 SGHAT, CDR2 FQNNGV. V lost 5 bases, J lost 4 bases, and 21 bases lay in between. The CDR3 is 16 residues long. Here the CDR3 DNA reads TGTGCCAGCAGCCCCGAGGCTAGCTACATTACTTACGAGCAGTACTTC. Its translation: CASSPEASYITYEQYF.

This clone was recorded a few times. V gene TRBV15 combines with J gene TRBJ1-4; D possibly corresponds to TRBD1 (6 bases). Trimming took 4 bases from V and 8 from J, leaving 17 bases between them. Looked up from germline, CDR1 is LNHNV and CDR2 is YYDKDF (reference sequence). The CDR3 is 15 residues long. CDR3 coding DNA: TGTGCCACCAGCACTCGGGCTGGCGGGGGCGAAAAACTGTTTTTT. Its translation: CATSTRAGGGEKLFF.

This chain joins TRBV6-1 and TRBJ2-4, with TRBD1 matching 8 bases. Germline CDR1 reads MNHNS; CDR2 reads SASEGT. V shed 3 bases and J 7 bases; nucleotides not matched to a gene: 8. CDR3 size: 15 residues. CDR3 nucleotides: TGTGCCAGCAGTGATAGGACAGGGACGCGGAACATTCAGTACTTC. Residues: CASSDRTGTRNIQYF.

The genes are TRBV27 and TRBJ1-4; D gene unclear. With 6 bases removed from V and 5 bases from J, the gap between germline ends came to 10 bases. Germline V gene data show CDR1 as MNHEY and CDR2 as SMNVEV (reference sequence). The CDR3 consists of 13 residues. CDR3 bases: TGTGCCAGCAGGGGATTGGTGAATGAAAAACTGTTTTTT. It yields the protein CASRGLVNEKLFF.

The V call is TRBV11-2, the J call TRBJ2-7, with D possibly matching TRBD1 (8 bases). The germline V and J ends were trimmed by 1 base and 0 bases, with 16 bases remaining between them. CDR1 SGHAT and CDR2 FQNNGV come from the germline V gene. The CDR3 length is 17 residues. DNA for the CDR3: TGTGCCAGCAGCTTAGTCTACAGGGGGGGTAGCTCCTACGAGCAGTACTTC. Translating it yields CASSLVYRGGSSYEQYF.